The following is a T cell receptor (beta chain) sequence with its context. Those who participated ranged in age from about 18 to 95 years and resided in some 24 US areas. Recovery meant two consecutive negative NP/OP PCR tests, professional clearance, or resolved symptoms. This table comes from immunoSEQ multiplex PCR, and its TCRdb copy is limited to in-frame clones, with some not included. There are fewer than 300,000 clones in the sample; roughly 90% occur only once, and approximately 1.2% lies in the top ten. The sample comes from a study of blood T cell repertoires in COVID-19. Turning to the study itself: Nucleic acid was either cDNA or gDNA, and it came from T cells, B-cell-depleted T cells, or PBMCs.

Trimming removed 3 bases from V and 3 bases from J; junction bases left unmatched: 7. Germline loops: CDR1 KGHSH, CDR2 LQKENI. The CDR3 extends over 15 amino acids. Sequenced sample: PBMCs or T cells enriched from blood (not recorded which). The chain has TRBV18 and TRBJ2-7; 8 nucleotides match TRBD2. The TCR was taken from a woman between 25 and 40 years old who had recovered from COVID-19. This CDR3 reads CASSPGGLGGYEQYF. CDR3 nucleotide sequence: TGTGCCAGCTCACCGGGGGGACTAGGAGGCTACGAGCAGTACTTC. The whole variable domain, remainder taken from reference TRBV18 and TRBJ2-7, is NAGVMQNPRHLVRRRGQEARLRCSPMKGHSHVYWYRQLPEEGLKFMVYLQKENIIDESGMPKERFSAEFPKEGPSILRIQQVVRGDSAAYFCASSPGGLGGYEQYFGPGTRLTVT.